A single sample gave rise to the 18 T cell receptor beta chains below, sequenced in a study of blood T cells in healthy people across ages. The authors ran a second PCR of about 7 to 11 cycles using a sample-barcoded 5' primer and a J-beta primer mix. MiXCR was run by TCRdb on the 5' RACE reads, yielding one entry per CDR3 protein. The data show 800,000 or so distinct CDR3 sequences, roughly 25% seen once. In addition, the sample was reused for a study of T cells of mothers and their children.

Sequenced input: blood. The receptors derive from a boy aged 5-17 years in good health.

This clonotype turned up a few times. This chain joins TRBV3-1 and TRBJ2-5, with 11 bases identical to TRBD1. Trimming at V came to 4 bases and at J to 5 bases, leaving 6 bases not matched to a gene. The CDR3 consists of 15 residues. The germline V gene encodes CDR1 LGHDT and CDR2 YNNKEL (reference sequence). The CDR3 region is CASSPRDRGLETQYF. CDR3 DNA: TGTGCCAGCAGCCCCCGGGACAGGGGGTTGGAGACCCAGTACTTC.

The chain recombines TRBV20-1 with TRBJ1-2; the D is unclear. V was shortened by 5 bases and J by 3 bases, with 10 bases between the two germline ends. The V gene's germline CDR1 is DFQATT and CDR2 SNEGSKA (reference sequence). The CDR3 loop spans 12 amino acids. The CDR3 DNA reads TGCAGTGCTGACGGAGTCTACTATGGCTACACCTTC. It specifies CSADGVYYGYTF.

J is TRBJ2-1 and V is TRBV5-1, with 10 positions matching TRBD2. The CDR3 is made up of 15 amino acids. CDR1 is SGHRS and CDR2 is YFSETQ in the germline V gene. Losses at the gene ends were 0 bases for V and 7 bases for J; bases not matched to a gene: 4. This CDR3 reads CASSLAAGGWNEQFF. The CDR3 DNA follows: TGCGCCAGCAGCTTGGCAGCGGGAGGGTGGAATGAGCAGTTCTTC.

This clonotype was seen a few times. This chain joins TRBV20-1 and TRBJ2-3; possible D gene TRBD2, 6 bases. The V end lost 6 bases, the J end lost 0 bases, and 13 bases lay between the germline ends. The germline CDR1 and CDR2 sequences are DFQATT and SNEGSKA (reference sequence). This CDR3 has 14 amino acids. The chain's CDR3 is CSAPSAGSTDTQYF. The CDR3 nucleotides are TGCAGTGCCCCATCCGCGGGAAGCACAGATACGCAGTATTTT.

This clonotype appeared a few times. The rearrangement joins TRBV30 to TRBJ1-1; no clear D gene. Trimming stripped 0 bases from V and 2 bases from J, with 7 bases between. Germline V lookup: CDR1 GTSNPN, CDR2 SVGIG (reference sequence). This CDR3 spans 13 amino acids. CDR3 amino acids: CAWSVGPNTEAFF. CDR3 sequence (DNA): TGTGCCTGGAGTGTGGGCCCAAACACTGAAGCTTTCTTT.

V and J are TRBV28 and TRBJ2-7; D ambiguous. This CDR3 is built from 14 residues. Looked up from germline, CDR1 is MDHEN and CDR2 is SYDVKM. With 5 bases removed from V and 4 bases from J, the gap between germline ends came to 15 bases. The CDR3 region has the DNA TGTGCCAGCAGTGCGCCCCGGCCAGGATACGAGCAGTACTTC. Translation gives CASSAPRPGYEQYF.

Here the CDR3 DNA reads TGCAGTGTCAGGGGCACAGAGACCTACGAGCAGTACTTC. Translated: CSVRGTETYEQYF. The chain combines TRBV20-1 with TRBJ2-7; tentatively, D is TRBD1 (6 bases). Germline V lookup: CDR1 DFQATT, CDR2 SNEGSKA (reference sequence). V lost 7 bases, J lost 2 bases, and 15 bases lay in between. The CDR3 consists of 13 residues.

The V and J genes are TRBV29-1 and TRBJ1-3; no firm D call. This CDR3 is 11 amino acids long. Trimming removed 8 bases at V and 0 bases at J, with 5 bases between. The germline gives CDR1 SQVTM, CDR2 ANQGSEA. CDR3 sequence reads: CSLRSGNTIYF. The DNA for the CDR3 is TGCAGCCTACGCTCTGGAAACACCATATATTTT.

The chain links TRBV25-1 to TRBJ2-5; 12 bases agree with TRBD2. The J call may be wrong; the DNA end is better matched by TRBJ2-7. The CDR3 loop spans 13 amino acids. The germline V gene encodes CDR1 MGHDK and CDR2 SYGVNS. In nucleotides, the CDR3 is TGTGCCAGTAGGACTAGCGGGAACTACGAGCAGTACTTC. Translation: CASRTSGNYEQYF.

The chain links TRBV25-1 to TRBJ2-5; tentatively, D is TRBD1 (6 bases). CDR3 size: 13 residues. The germline CDR1 and CDR2 sequences are MGHDK and SYGVNS. Trimming stripped 5 bases from V and 5 bases from J, with 12 bases between. The CDR3 loop reads CASSRDTRETQYF. The CDR3 nucleotides read TGTGCCAGCAGTCGGGACACAAGGGAGACCCAGTACTTC.

The chain uses TRBV28 and TRBJ2-5; TRBD2 agrees at 10 bases. The germline V gene encodes CDR1 MDHEN and CDR2 SYDVKM. V dropped 2 bases and J dropped 1; count of bases not matched to a gene: 7. CDR3 length equals 17 residues. The CDR3 nucleotides read TGTGCCAGCAGTTTAATATGGCTAGCGGGGGTCCAAGAGACCCAGTACTTC. Encoded protein: CASSLIWLAGVQETQYF.

V gene TRBV14 combines with J gene TRBJ2-5; no clear D gene. CDR1 and CDR2 (germline): SGHDN, FVKESK. This CDR3 has 13 amino acids. Trimming left V 0 bases short and J 7 bases short, with 9 bases between. CDR3 amino acids: CASSQDLRGTQYF. The DNA of the CDR3 is TGTGCCAGCAGCCAAGATCTTCGAGGGACCCAGTACTTC.

This clonotype was counted a few times. This rearrangement joins TRBV21-1 to TRBJ1-5; TRBD1 was called by the table and not checked on the DNA. TRBV21-1 is a pseudogene segment. CDR3 size: 15 residues. The CDR3 nucleotides read TGTGCCAGCAGCAAAGGGATCTGGGGGAATCAGCCCCAGCATTTT. Translating gives CASSKGIWGNQPQHF.

This clonotype has ten or more counts. In DNA, the CDR3 is TGTGCCAGCAGCGTATACGTGAACACCGGGGAGCTGTTTTTT. This codes for CASSVYVNTGELFF. V gene TRBV9 combines with J gene TRBJ2-2; D gene unclear. CDR1 and CDR2 from the germline V gene are SGDLS and YYNGEE. V was cut by 1 base and J by 1 base, with 5 bases left in between. The CDR3 runs 14 residues.

There are a few counts of this clonotype. The gene calls are TRBV7-2 and TRBJ2-2; D not certain. This CDR3 has 14 residues. Germline lookup yields CDR1 SGHTA and CDR2 FQGNSA. V was clipped by 5 bases and J by 6 bases, with 13 bases between them. CDR3 coding DNA: TGTGCCAGCAGCCACCAATACGACGCCGGGGAGCTGTTTTTT. It specifies CASSHQYDAGELFF.

This rearrangement joins TRBV6-5 to TRBJ2-7, with TRBD1 matching 12 bases. CDR3 length equals 15 residues. Germline CDR1 reads MNHEY; CDR2 reads SVGAGI. Trimming cost V 5 bases and J 4 bases; bases outside gene matches: 6. CDR3 in DNA: TGTGCCAGCAGTCGGGGGACAGGGGGCAATTACGAGCAGTACTTC. It specifies CASSRGTGGNYEQYF.

The genes are TRBV15 and TRBJ2-1, with TRBD2 matching 9 bases. Unmatched junction bases numbered 5, after V lost 8 bases and J lost 0 bases. CDR1 LNHNV and CDR2 YYDKDF come from the germline V gene (reference sequence). The CDR3 length is 15 residues. Here the CDR3 reads CATDTSGRSYNEQFF. The CDR3 DNA follows: TGTGCCACCGACACTAGCGGGCGCTCCTACAATGAGCAGTTCTTC.

The genes are TRBV11-2 and TRBJ2-7; D perhaps matches TRBD2 (5 bases). With 0 bases removed from V and 6 bases from J, the gap between germline ends came to 9 bases. The CDR3 runs 13 residues. From germline, CDR1 is SGHAT and CDR2 FQNNGV. CDR3 sequence reads: CASSLDLLVEQYF. The CDR3 DNA reads TGTGCCAGCAGCTTAGATTTACTAGTCGAGCAGTACTTC.